The T cell receptor beta chain under discussion was sequenced for a study of blood T cells in healthy people across ages. Study results and caveats: Diversity was higher, and naive CD4+ cells more numerous, in long-lived donors than in aged donors. Donor CMV infection status was unknown, possibly confounding age-related changes in expanded clonotypes. While age rose, TCR beta diversity per million T cells dropped in a roughly linear way.

From germline, CDR1 is KGHDR and CDR2 SFDVKD. The V gene lost 7 bases and the J gene lost 6 bases, with 17 bases spanning the gap. This CDR3 spans 14 amino acids. The use of a sample-barcoded 5' primer and a J-beta primer mix characterized a second PCR of roughly 6 to 11 cycles. From the 5' RACE reads, TCRdb called clonotypes with MiXCR, one entry per CDR3 protein. The data show over 1,500,000 distinct CDR3 sequences, with about two fifths seen just once and 20% to 25% held by the top ten. As concerns this clonotype: Its target is unknown.

Sequencing used blood. This clonotype was sampled from a human donor in good health. The gene calls are TRBV24-1 and TRBJ1-2, with D tentatively TRBD1 (5 bases). DNA of the CDR3: TGTGCCACCAGCACTGACAGTCCTATCGATGGCTACACCTTC. Protein product: CATSTDSPIDGYTF.